Here is one TCR beta chain with its context. Its antigen is as yet unknown. The CDR3 is made up of 18 amino acids. Germline CDR1 GTSNPN, CDR2 SVGIG (reference sequence). Trimming at V came to 2 bases and at J to 2 bases, leaving 7 bases not matched to a gene. All of the isolated RNA was reverse transcribed, so expressed TCRB transcripts were sequenced. The assay was immunoSEQ multiplex PCR, and TCRdb's table has in-frame clones only and misses some. The data contain 400,000 to 450,000 clones, approximately 15% of them seen just once; the ten biggest clones take up about 0.034%. A single heparinised draw of about 100 mL on average was taken per donor. Sorted populations all exceeded 95% purity. This sample is drawn from a study of beta chain features in type 1 diabetes. Study-wide results and caveats: High TCR expression in some cells could lead to their over-representation in cDNA sequencing.

This TCR derives from a man under 40 in good health. The rearrangement links TRBV30 to TRBJ2-6; 12 bases are shared with TRBD2. Specimen: naive CD4+ T cells from blood. The CDR3 coding sequence is TGTGCCTGGAGTCCTACTAGCGGGAGGTCCACTGGGGCCAACGTCCTGACTTTC. This translates into CAWSPTSGRSTGANVLTF.